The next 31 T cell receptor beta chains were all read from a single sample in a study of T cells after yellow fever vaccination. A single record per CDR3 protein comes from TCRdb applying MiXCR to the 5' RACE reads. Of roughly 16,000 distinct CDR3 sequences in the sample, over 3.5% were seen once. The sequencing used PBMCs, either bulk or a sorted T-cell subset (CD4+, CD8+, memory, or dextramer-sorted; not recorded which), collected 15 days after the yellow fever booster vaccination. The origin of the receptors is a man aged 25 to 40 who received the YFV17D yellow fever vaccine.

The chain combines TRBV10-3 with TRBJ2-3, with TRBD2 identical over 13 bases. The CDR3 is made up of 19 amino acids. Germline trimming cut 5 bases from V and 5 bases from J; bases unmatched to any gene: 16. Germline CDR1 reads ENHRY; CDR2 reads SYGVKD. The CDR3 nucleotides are TGTGCCATCAGTTTGAGGACTAGCGGGGGAAACCGGGGGGAAGATACGCAGTATTTT. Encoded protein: CAISLRTSGGNRGEDTQYF.

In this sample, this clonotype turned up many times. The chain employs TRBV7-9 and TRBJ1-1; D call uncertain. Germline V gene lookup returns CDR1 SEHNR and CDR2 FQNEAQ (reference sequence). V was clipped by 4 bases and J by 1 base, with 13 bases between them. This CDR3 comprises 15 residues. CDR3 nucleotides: TGTGCCAGCAGCTCCATGGGTGGTGAGAACACTGAAGCTTTCTTT. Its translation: CASSSMGGENTEAFF.

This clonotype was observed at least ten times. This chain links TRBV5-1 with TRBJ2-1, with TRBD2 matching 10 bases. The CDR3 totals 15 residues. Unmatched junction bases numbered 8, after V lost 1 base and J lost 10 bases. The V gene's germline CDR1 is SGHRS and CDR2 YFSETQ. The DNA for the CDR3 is TGCGCCAGCAGCTTGACTAGCGGGATGATGGGGGAGCAGTTCTTC. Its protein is CASSLTSGMMGEQFF.

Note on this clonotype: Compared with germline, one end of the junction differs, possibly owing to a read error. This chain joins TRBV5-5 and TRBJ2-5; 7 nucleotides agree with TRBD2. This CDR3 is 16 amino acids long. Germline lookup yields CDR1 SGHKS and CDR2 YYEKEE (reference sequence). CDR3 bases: TGTGCCTGCAGCTTGCCACCGGGAGGAGGTCGAGAGACCCAGTACTTC. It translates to CACSLPPGGGRETQYF. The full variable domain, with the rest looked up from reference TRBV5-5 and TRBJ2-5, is DAGVTQSPTHLIKTRGQQVTLRCSPISGHKSVSWYQQVLGQGPQFIFQYYEKEERGRGNFPDRFSARQFPNYSSELNVNALLLGDSALYLCACSLPPGGGRETQYFGPGTRLLVL.

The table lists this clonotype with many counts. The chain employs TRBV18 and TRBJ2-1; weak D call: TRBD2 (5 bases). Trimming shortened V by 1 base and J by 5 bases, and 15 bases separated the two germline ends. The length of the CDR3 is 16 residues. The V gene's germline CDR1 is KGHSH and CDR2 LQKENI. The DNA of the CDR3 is TGTGCCAGCTCACCACGAGACGGGATCAAGAACAATGAGCAGTTCTTC. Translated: CASSPRDGIKNNEQFF.

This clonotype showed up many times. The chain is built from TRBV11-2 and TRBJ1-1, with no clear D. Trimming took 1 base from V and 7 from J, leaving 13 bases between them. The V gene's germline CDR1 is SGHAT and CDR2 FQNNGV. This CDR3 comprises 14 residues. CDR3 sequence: CASSLGSTADEAFF. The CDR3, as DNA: TGTGCCAGCAGCTTAGGATCAACGGCGGATGAAGCTTTCTTT.

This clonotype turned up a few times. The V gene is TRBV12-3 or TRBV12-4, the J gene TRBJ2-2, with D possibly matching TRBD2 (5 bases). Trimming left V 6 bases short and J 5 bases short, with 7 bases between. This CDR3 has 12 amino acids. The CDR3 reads CASREETGELFF. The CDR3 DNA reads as TGTGCCAGCAGGGAGGAAACCGGGGAGCTGTTTTTT.

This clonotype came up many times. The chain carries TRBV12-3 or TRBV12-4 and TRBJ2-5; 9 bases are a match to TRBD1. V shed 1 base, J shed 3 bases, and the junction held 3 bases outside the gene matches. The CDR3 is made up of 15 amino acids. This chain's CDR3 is CASSLDRGLEETQYF. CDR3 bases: TGTGCCAGCAGTTTAGACAGGGGGCTTGAAGAGACCCAGTACTTC.

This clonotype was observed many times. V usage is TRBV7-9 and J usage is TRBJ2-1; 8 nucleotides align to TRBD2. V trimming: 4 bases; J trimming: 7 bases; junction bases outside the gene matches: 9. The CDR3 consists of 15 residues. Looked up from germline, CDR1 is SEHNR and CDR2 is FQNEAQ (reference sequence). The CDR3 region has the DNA TGTGCCAGCAGCTCCTCGGGGGGGGCTATTAATGAGCAGTTCTTC. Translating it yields CASSSSGGAINEQFF.

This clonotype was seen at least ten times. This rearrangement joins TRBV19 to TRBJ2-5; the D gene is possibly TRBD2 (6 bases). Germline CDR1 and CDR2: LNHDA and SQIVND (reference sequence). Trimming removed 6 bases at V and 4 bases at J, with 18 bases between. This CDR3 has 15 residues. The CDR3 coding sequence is TGTGCCAGTAGAACCTCGGGGGTACCGGGAGAGACCCAGTACTTC. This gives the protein CASRTSGVPGETQYF.

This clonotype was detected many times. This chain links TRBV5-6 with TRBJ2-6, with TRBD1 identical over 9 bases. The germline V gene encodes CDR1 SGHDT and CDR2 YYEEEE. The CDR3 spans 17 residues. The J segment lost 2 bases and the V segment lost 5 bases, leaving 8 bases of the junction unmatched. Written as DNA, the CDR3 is TGTGCCAGCAGGATGGACAGGGGAGGAACTGGGGCCAACGTCCTGACTTTC. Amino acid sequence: CASRMDRGGTGANVLTF. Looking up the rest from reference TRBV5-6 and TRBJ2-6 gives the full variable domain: DAGVTQSPTHLIKTRGQQVTLRCSPKSGHDTVSWYQQALGQGPQFIFQYYEEEERQRGNFPDRFSGHQFPNYSSELNVNALLLGDSALYLCASRMDRGGTGANVLTFGAGSRLTVL.

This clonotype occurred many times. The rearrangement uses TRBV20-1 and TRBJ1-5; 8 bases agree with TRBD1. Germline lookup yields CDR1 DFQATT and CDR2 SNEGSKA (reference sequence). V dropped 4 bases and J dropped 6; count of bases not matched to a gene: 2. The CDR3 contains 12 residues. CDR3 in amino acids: CSAMTGVQPQHF. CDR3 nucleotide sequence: TGCAGTGCTATGACAGGGGTTCAGCCCCAGCATTTT.

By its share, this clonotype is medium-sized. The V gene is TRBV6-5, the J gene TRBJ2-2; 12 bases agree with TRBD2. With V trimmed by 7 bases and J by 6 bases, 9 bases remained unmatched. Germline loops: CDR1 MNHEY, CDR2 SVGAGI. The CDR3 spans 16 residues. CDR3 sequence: CASKTPTSGRAGELFF. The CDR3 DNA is TGTGCCAGCAAAACCCCGACTAGCGGGAGAGCCGGGGAGCTGTTTTTT.

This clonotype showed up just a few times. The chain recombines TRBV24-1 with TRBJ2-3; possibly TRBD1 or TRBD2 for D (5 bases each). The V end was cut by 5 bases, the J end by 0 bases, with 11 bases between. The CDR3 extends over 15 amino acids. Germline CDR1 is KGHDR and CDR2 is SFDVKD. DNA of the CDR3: TGTGCCACCAGTGTCGGGACCACTAGCACAGATACGCAGTATTTT. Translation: CATSVGTTSTDTQYF.

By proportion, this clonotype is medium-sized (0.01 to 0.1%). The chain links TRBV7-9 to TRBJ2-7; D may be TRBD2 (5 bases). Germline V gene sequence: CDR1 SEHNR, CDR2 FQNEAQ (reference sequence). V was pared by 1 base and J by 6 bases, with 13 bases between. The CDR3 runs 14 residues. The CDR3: CASSLEHRAGEQYF. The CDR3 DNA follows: TGTGCCAGCAGCTTAGAACATCGCGCGGGCGAGCAGTACTTC. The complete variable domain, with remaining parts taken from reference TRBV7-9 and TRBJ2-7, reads DTGVSQNPRHKITKRGQNVTFRCDPISEHNRLYWYRQTLGQGPEFLTYFQNEAQLEKSRLLSDRFSAERPKGSFSTLEIQRTEQGDSAMYLCASSLEHRAGEQYFGPGTRLTVT.

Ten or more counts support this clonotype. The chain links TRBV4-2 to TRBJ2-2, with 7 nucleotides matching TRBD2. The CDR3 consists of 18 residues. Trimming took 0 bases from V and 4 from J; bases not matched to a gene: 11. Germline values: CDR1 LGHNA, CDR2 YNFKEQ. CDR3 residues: CASSQDGGSGPFTGELFF. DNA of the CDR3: TGTGCCAGCAGCCAAGATGGCGGGAGTGGCCCGTTCACCGGGGAGCTGTTTTTT.

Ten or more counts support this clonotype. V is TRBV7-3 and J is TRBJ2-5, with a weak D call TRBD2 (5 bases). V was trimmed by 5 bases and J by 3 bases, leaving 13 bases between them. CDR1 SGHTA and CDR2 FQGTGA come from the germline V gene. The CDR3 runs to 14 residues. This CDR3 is CASSPRGAEETQYF. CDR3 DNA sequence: TGTGCCAGCAGCCCCCGGGGAGCGGAAGAGACCCAGTACTTC.

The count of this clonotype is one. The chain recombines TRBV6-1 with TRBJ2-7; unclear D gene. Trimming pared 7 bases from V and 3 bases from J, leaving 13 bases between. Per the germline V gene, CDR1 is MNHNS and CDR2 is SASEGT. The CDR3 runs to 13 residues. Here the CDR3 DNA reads TGTGCCAGCACGGCTCTAGGCCTCTACGAGCAGTACTTC. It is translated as CASTALGLYEQYF.

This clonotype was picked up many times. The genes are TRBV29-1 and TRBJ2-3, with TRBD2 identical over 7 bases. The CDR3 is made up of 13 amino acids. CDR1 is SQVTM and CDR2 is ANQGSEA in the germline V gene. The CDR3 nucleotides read TGCAGTACCCTAGCGGCAAGCACAGATACGCAGTATTTT. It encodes CSTLAASTDTQYF.

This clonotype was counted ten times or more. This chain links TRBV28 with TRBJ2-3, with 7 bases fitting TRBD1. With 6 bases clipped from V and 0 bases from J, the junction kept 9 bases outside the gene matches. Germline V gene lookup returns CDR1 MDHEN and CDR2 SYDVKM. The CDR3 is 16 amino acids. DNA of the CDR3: TGTGCCAGCAGCCGGACCGGGACAGCTAGCACAGATACGCAGTATTTT. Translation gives CASSRTGTASTDTQYF.

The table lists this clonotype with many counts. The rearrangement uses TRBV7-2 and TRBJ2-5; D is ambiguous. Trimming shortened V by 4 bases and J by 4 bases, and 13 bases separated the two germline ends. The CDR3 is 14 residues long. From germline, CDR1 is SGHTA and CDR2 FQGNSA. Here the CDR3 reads CASSSNRAAETQYF. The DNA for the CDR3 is TGTGCCAGCAGCTCCAACCGGGCCGCAGAGACCCAGTACTTC.

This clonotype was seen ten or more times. This CDR3 reads CASSYQGHPAGELFF. CDR3 in DNA: TGTGCCAGCAGTTACCAGGGACACCCGGCCGGGGAGCTGTTTTTT. This sequence joins TRBV6-5 and TRBJ2-2, with D perhaps matching TRBD1 (6 bases). The CDR3 is 15 amino acids. V lost 2 bases to trimming and J lost 6 bases, with 13 bases between them. The germline gives CDR1 MNHEY, CDR2 SVGAGI.

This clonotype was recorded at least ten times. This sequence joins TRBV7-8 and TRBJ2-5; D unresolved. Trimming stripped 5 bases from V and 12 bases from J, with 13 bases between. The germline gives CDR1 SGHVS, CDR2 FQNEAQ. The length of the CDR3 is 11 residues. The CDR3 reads CASSQRYSKYF. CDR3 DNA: TGTGCCAGCAGCCAGAGGTACTCTAAGTACTTC.

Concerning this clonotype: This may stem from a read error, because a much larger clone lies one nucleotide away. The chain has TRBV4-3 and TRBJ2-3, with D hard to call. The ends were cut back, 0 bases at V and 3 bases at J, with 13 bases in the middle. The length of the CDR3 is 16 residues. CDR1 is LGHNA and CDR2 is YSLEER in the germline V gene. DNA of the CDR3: TGCGCCAGCAGCCAAGATGACATGGTTCGGACAGATACGCAGTATTTT. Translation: CASSQDDMVRTDTQYF.

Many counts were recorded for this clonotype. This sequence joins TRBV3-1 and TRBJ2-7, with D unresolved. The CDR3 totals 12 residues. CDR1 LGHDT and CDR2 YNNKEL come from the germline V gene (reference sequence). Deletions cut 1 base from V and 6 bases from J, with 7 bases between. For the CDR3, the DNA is TGTGCCAGCAGCCAAGGTTGGAGCGAGCAGTACTTC. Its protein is CASSQGWSEQYF.

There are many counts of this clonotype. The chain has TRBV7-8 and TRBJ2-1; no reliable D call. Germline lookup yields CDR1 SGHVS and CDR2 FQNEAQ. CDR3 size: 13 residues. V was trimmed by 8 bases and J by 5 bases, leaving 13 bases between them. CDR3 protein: CASEPPAHNEQFF. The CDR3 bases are TGTGCCAGCGAACCGCCCGCCCACAATGAGCAGTTCTTC.

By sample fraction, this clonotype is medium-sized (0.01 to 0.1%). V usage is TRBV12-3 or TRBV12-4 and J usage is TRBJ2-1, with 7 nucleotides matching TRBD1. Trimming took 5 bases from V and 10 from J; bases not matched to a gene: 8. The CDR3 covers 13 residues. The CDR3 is CASSNTGEGEQFF. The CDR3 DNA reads TGTGCCAGCAGTAATACAGGGGAAGGGGAGCAGTTCTTC.

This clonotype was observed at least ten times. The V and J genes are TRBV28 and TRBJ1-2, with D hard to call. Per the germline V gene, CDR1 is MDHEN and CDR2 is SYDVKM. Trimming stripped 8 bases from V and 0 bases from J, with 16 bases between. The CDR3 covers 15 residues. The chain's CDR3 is CASSQPAPSNYGYTF. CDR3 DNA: TGTGCCAGCTCGCAACCGGCCCCCTCTAACTATGGCTACACCTTC.

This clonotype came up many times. This CDR3 reads CASSNPNEQFF. The CDR3 coding sequence is TGTGCCAGCAGCAACCCCAATGAGCAGTTCTTC. The rearrangement links TRBV7-9 to TRBJ2-1; D uncertain. Per the germline V gene, CDR1 is SEHNR and CDR2 is FQNEAQ (reference sequence). V lost 5 bases and J 6 bases, leaving 5 bases between the germline ends. The CDR3 has 11 amino acids. The full variable domain, rest sourced from reference TRBV7-9 and TRBJ2-1, is DTGVSQNPRHKITKRGQNVTFRCDPISEHNRLYWYRQTLGQGPEFLTYFQNEAQLEKSRLLSDRFSAERPKGSFSTLEIQRTEQGDSAMYLCASSNPNEQFFGPGTRLTVL.

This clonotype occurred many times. The CDR3: CASSYGPSGRAEQYF. Written as DNA, the CDR3 is TGTGCCAGCAGTTACGGACCAAGCGGGAGGGCCGAGCAGTACTTC. V gene TRBV6-2 or TRBV6-3 combines with J gene TRBJ2-7; the match to TRBD2 covers 10 bases. The CDR3 is 15 amino acids. The V gene's germline CDR1 is MNHEY and CDR2 SVGEGT. The ends lost 2 bases at V and 6 bases at J; junction bases unmatched: 7.

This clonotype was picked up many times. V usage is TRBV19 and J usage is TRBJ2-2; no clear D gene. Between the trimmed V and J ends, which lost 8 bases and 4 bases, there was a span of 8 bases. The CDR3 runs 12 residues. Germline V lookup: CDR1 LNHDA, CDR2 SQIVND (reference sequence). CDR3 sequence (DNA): TGTGCCAGTCTTTCGGGCACCGGGGAGCTGTTTTTT. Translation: CASLSGTGELFF.